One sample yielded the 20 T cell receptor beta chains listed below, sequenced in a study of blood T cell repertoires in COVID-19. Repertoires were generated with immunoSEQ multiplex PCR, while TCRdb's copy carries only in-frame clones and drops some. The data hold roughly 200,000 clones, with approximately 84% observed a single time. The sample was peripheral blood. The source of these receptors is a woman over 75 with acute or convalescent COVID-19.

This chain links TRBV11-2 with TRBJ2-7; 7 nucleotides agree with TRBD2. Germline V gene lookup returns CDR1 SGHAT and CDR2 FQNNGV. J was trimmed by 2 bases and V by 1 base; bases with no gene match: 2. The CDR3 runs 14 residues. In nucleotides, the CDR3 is TGTGCCAGCAGCTTAGCGGCGGGGGCCTACGAGCAGTACTTC. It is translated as CASSLAAGAYEQYF.

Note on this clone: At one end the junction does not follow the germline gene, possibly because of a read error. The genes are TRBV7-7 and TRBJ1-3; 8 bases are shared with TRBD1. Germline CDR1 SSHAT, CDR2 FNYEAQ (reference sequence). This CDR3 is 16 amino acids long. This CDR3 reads CASSSGTGLSGNTIYF. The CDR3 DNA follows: TGTGCTAGCAGCTCCGGGACAGGCCTCTCTGGAAACACCATATATTTT.

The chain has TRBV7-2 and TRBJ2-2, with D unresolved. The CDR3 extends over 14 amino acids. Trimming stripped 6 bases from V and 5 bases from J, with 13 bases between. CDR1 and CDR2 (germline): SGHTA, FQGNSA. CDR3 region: CASSSSLETGELFF. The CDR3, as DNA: TGTGCCAGCAGTTCATCGTTAGAAACCGGGGAGCTGTTTTTT.

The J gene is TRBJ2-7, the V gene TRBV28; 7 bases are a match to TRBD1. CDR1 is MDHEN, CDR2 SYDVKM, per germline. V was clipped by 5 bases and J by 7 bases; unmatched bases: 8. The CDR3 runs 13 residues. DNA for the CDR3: TGTGCCAGCAGTCCGCCAGGGGGACGAGAGCAGTACTTC. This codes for CASSPPGGREQYF.

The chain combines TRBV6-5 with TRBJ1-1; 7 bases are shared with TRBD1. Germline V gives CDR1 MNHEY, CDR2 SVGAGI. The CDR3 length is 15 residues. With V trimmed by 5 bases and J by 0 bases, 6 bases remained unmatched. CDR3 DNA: TGTGCCAGCAGTCCCCGCGACAGGGTGAACACTGAAGCTTTCTTT. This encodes CASSPRDRVNTEAFF.

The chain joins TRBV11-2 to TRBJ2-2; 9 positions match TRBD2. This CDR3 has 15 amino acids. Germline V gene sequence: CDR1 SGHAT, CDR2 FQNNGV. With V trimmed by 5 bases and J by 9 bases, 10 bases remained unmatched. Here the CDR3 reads CASSHPSGMVRELFF. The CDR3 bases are TGTGCCAGCAGCCACCCTAGCGGGATGGTGAGGGAGCTGTTTTTT.

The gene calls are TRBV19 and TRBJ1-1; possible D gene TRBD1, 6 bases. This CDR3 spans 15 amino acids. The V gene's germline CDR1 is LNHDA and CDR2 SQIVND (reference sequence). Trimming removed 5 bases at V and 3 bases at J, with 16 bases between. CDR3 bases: TGTGCCAGTAGTCCCACACGGACAGTGCACACTGAAGCTTTCTTT. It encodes CASSPTRTVHTEAFF.

The CDR3, as DNA: TGTGCCAGCAGCTTAAGAACGGGTAGCAATCAGCCCCAGCATTTT. The encoded protein is CASSLRTGSNQPQHF. This chain uses TRBV7-2 with TRBJ1-5; D gene unclear. The CDR3 covers 15 residues. Trimming took off 2 bases at V and 0 bases at J, with 8 bases between the two ends. Per germline, CDR1 SGHTA and CDR2 FQGNSA.

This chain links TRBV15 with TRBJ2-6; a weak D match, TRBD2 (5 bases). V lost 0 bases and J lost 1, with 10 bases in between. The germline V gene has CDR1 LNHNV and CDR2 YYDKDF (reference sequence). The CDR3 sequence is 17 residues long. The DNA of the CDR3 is TGTGCCACCAGCAGAGATCTACCGGGATCTGGGGCCAACGTCCTGACTTTC. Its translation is CATSRDLPGSGANVLTF.

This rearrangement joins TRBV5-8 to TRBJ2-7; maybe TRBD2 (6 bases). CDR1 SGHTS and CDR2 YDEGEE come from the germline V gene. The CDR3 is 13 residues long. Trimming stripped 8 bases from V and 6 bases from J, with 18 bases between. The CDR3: CASAGLRTIEQYF. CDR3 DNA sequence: TGTGCCAGTGCGGGACTTCGTACGATCGAGCAGTACTTC.

The CDR3 DNA reads as TGTGCCATCAGTGAGTCGCGACAGGGGTTTGGCTACACCTTC. Translating it yields CAISESRQGFGYTF. The V call is TRBV10-3, the J call TRBJ1-2, with TRBD1 matching 8 bases. The CDR3 loop spans 14 amino acids. Germline V gene data show CDR1 as ENHRY and CDR2 as SYGVKD. With V trimmed by 0 bases and J by 7 bases, 4 bases remained unmatched.

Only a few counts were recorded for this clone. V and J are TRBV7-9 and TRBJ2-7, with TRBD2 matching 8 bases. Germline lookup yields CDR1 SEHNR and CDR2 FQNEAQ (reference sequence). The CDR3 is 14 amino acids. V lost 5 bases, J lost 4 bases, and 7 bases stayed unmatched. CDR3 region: CASSPGRERYEQYF. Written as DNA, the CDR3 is TGTGCCAGCAGCCCCGGGAGGGAACGGTACGAGCAGTACTTC.

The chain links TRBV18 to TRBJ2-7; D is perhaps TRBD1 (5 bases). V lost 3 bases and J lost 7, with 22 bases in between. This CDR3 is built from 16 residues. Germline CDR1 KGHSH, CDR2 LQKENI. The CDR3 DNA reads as TGTGCCAGCTCACCCCCATCGACAGCAATTAGACTGGAGCAGTACTTC. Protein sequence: CASSPPSTAIRLEQYF.

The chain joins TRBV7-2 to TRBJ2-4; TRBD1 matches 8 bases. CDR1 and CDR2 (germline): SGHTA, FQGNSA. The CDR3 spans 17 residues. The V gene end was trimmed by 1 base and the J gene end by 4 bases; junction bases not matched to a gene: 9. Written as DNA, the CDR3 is TGTGCCAGCAGCTTAGAAGTCGTGGGACAGGCAAAAAACATTCAGTACTTC. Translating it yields CASSLEVVGQAKNIQYF. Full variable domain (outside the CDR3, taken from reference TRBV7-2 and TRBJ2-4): GAGVSQSPSNKVTEKGKDVELRCDPISGHTALYWYRQSLGQGLEFLIYFQGNSAPDKSGLPSDRFSAERTGGSVSTLTIQRTQQEDSAVYLCASSLEVVGQAKNIQYFGAGTRLSVL.

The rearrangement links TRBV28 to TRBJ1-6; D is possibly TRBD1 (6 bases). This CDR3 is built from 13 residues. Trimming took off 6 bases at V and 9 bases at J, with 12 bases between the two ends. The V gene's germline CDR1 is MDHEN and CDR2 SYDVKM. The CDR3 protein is CASRPTGFSPLHF. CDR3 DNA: TGTGCCAGCAGACCGACAGGCTTTTCACCCCTCCACTTT.

In nucleotides, the CDR3 is TGTGCCAGCAGCCAAGCCCCTGCCCGACAGGGGGCGAGTCGGACAGATACGCAGTATTTT. It specifies CASSQAPARQGASRTDTQYF. The genes are TRBV14 and TRBJ2-3, with 10 nucleotides matching TRBD1. V trimming: 1 base; J trimming: 3 bases; junction bases outside the gene matches: 16. The CDR3 sequence is 20 residues long. Per the germline V gene, CDR1 is SGHDN and CDR2 is FVKESK. Together with reference TRBV14 and TRBJ2-3, the CDR3 gives the full variable domain: EAGVTQFPSHSVIEKGQTVTLRCDPISGHDNLYWYRRVMGKEIKFLLHFVKESKQDESGMPNNRFLAERTGGTYSTLKVQPAELEDSGVYFCASSQAPARQGASRTDTQYFGPGTRLTVL.

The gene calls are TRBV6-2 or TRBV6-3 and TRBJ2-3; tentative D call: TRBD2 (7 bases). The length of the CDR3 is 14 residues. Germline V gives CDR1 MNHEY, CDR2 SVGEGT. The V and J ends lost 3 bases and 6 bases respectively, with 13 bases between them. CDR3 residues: CASSYSGGADTQYF. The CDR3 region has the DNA TGTGCCAGCAGTTATTCGGGGGGCGCGGATACGCAGTATTTT.

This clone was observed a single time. The CDR3 DNA is TGTGCCAGCAGCACTTGGACCGGGACAGGGTTCTATGGCTACACCTTC. This translates into CASSTWTGTGFYGYTF. V gene TRBV6-2 or TRBV6-3 combines with J gene TRBJ1-2; TRBD1 matches at 9 bases. This CDR3 has 16 residues. From germline, CDR1 is MNHEY and CDR2 SVGEGT. The V segment lost 6 bases and the J segment 4 bases; nucleotides outside the gene matches: 12.

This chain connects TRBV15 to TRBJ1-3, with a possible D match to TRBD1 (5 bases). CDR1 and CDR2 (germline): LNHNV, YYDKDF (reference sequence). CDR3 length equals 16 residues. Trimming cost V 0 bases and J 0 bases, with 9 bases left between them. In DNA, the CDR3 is TGTGCCACCAGCAGAGACCCGGGACTCTCTGGAAACACCATATATTTT. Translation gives CATSRDPGLSGNTIYF.

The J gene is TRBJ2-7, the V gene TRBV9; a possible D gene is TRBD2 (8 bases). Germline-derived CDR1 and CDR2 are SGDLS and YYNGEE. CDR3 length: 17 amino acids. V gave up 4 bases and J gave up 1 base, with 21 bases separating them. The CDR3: CASSLQGGASGSYEQYF. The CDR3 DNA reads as TGTGCCAGCAGCCTTCAAGGGGGCGCTAGCGGGTCCTACGAGCAGTACTTC.